This T cell receptor (beta chain) was identified during a study of blood T cell repertoires in COVID-19. Study at large: Acute-phase and convalescent COVID-19 samples originated in the United States, Italy and Spain. PBMCs, B-cell-depleted T cells, or T cells provided the cDNA or gDNA that made up the material.

The CDR3 is made up of 12 amino acids. CDR1 is SGHTA, CDR2 FQGNSA, per germline. With 1 base removed from V and 2 bases from J, the gap between germline ends came to 3 bases. Original data processing: Amplification with reference gene primers provided the estimates of nucleated cell counts. Libraries were prepared by immunoSEQ multiplex PCR; TCRdb keeps only in-frame clonotypes and omits some of them. Clonal size and the V and J genes are those of that table, whereas D and trimming came from the DNA. The sample consists of more than 300,000 clones, over 80% of them appearing once. Grouping used clinical history reported by participants in a survey and questionnaire.

The sample comprised PBMCs or T cells enriched from blood (not recorded which). This receptor was identified in a woman aged 45-65 years who had recovered from COVID-19. The chain has TRBV7-2 and TRBJ2-7, with D unresolved. The CDR3 region has the DNA TGTGCCAGCAGCTTAGGAGCCTACGAGCAGTACTTC. It yields the protein CASSLGAYEQYF.